This T cell receptor beta chain was captured by sequencing in a study of cytomegalovirus exposure and HLA in healthy donors. Turning to the study itself: Most donors, more than 80% of around 400 genotyped, fell in the Caucasian-associated ancestry cluster.

Amplification used 60 Vbeta primers and 13 Jbeta primers. Data came from immunoSEQ multiplex PCR; TCRdb stores just in-frame clones and leaves some out. The sample shows more than 95,000 clones, roughly 74% of them seen only once. Sequenced material: PBMCs. The receptor comes from a woman in her forties or fifties in good health and CMV-seropositive.

Written as DNA, the CDR3 is TGTGCCAGCAGTTATTCCCCGTATAATTCACCCCTCCACTTT. Its protein is CASSYSPYNSPLHF. V and J are TRBV6-5 and TRBJ1-6, with D hard to call. CDR1 is MNHEY and CDR2 is SVGAGI in the germline V gene. The germline V and J ends were trimmed by 3 bases and 4 bases, with 7 bases remaining between them. This CDR3 has 14 amino acids.